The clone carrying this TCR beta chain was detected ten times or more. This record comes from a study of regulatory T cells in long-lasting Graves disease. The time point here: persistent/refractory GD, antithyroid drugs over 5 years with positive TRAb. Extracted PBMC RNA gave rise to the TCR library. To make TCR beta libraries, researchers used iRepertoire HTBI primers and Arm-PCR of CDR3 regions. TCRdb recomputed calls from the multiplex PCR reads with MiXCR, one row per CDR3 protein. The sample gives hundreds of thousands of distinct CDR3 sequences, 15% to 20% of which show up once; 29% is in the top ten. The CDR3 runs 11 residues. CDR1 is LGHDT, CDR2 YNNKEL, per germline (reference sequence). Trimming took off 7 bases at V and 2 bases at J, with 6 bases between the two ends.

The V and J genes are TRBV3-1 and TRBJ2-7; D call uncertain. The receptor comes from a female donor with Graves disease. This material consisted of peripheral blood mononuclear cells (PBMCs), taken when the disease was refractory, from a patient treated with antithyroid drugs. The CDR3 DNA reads TGTGCCAGCATTCGAGCCTACGAGCAGTACTTC. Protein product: CASIRAYEQYF.